This TCR beta chain emerged from a study of graft-versus-host responses after intestinal transplantation. Looking at the study overall: Each recipient received anti-thymocyte globulin induction, then tacrolimus and steroids for 2 to 3 years. Findings and caveats of the study: Recipient bone marrow held GvH clones, some seen earlier in ileum or blood.

Germline CDR1 MNHEY, CDR2 SVGAGI. The germline V and J ends were trimmed by 5 bases and 7 bases, with 12 bases remaining between them. The CDR3 is 12 residues long. Repertoires were generated with immunoSEQ multiplex PCR, while TCRdb's copy carries only in-frame clones and drops some. The sample consists of 8,000 to 11,000 clones, approximately 31% of them appearing once. This sequence originates from a human patient who was an organ donor for intestinal transplantation. Sequencing used alloreactive CD4+ T cells from a mixed lymphocyte reaction culture, obtained before transplantation. Indicated subset: CFSE-low proliferating T cells sorted from roughly 6-day pre-transplant mixed lymphocyte reaction (GvH or HvG direction). The V call is TRBV6-5, the J call TRBJ2-7; D is unresolved. This chain's CDR3 is CASSERLVEQYF. CDR3 nucleotides: TGTGCCAGCAGTGAACGCCTTGTGGAGCAGTACTTC.